The rows below give T cell receptor beta chains drawn from one sample of a study of blood T cell repertoires in COVID-19. TCRdb keeps only in-frame clones here, not all; method: immunoSEQ multiplex PCR. The sample has 180,000 or so clones, 85% to 90% seen once; the top ten hold about 2.1%. The material sequenced was PBMCs or T cells enriched from blood (not recorded which). The receptor source for this set is a woman in her 40s with acute COVID-19. Each CDR3 is given with its conserved first and last residue. The D gene is left open where the match is weak. The size entry is marked missing in some rows and otherwise reads once, few, many or a size class.

cdr3_aa cdr3_nt d_call v_call clone_size j_call
CASSQGLGLAGPGGTGELFF TGTGCCAGCAGCCAAGGGTTGGGACTAGCGGGTCCCGGCGGCACCGGGGAGCTGTTTTTT TRBD2 TRBV4-2 NA TRBJ2-2
CASSAPGAEYNEQFF TGTGCCAGCAGCGCCCCTGGGGCGGAGTACAATGAGCAGTTCTTC NA TRBV9 NA TRBJ2-1
CASSVSPAYEQYF TGTGCCAGCAGCGTATCCCCAGCCTACGAGCAGTACTTC NA TRBV9 NA TRBJ2-7
CASSSRDEQFF TGTGCCAGCAGCTCGCGCGATGAGCAGTTCTTC NA TRBV11-2 NA TRBJ2-1
CAWSEDRAGEQYF TGTGCCTGGAGTGAAGACAGGGCTGGCGAGCAGTACTTC TRBD1 TRBV30 NA TRBJ2-7
CASSLLQSSYEQYF TGCGCCAGCAGCTTGTTACAGTCCTCCTACGAGCAGTACTTC NA TRBV5-1 NA TRBJ2-7
CASSIRETQYF TGTGCCAGTAGTATTCGGGAGACCCAGTACTTC NA TRBV19 once TRBJ2-5
CASSSRPSDEQYF TGTGCCAGCAGTTCCCGCCCTAGCGACGAGCAGTACTTC NA TRBV6-2/TRBV6-3 NA TRBJ2-7
CAWSQGNYGYTF TGTGCCTGGAGTCAGGGGAACTATGGCTACACCTTC NA TRBV30 NA TRBJ1-2
CAWSRGQINTGELFF TGTGCCTGGAGTAGGGGGCAGATTAACACCGGGGAGCTGTTTTTT TRBD1 TRBV30 NA TRBJ2-2
CASSLGVSGGVQETQYF TGCGCCAGCAGCTTGGGTGTTAGCGGGGGCGTACAAGAGACCCAGTACTTC TRBD2 TRBV5-1 NA TRBJ2-5
CASSRYNSGNTIYF TGTGCCAGCAGCCGATACAACTCTGGAAACACCATATATTTT NA TRBV6-5 NA TRBJ1-3
CASSGELYEQYF TGTGCCAGCAGCGGTGAGCTTTACGAGCAGTACTTC NA TRBV2 NA TRBJ2-7
CASSQNTGELFF TGCGCCAGCAGCCAGAACACCGGGGAGCTGTTTTTT NA TRBV5-1 NA TRBJ2-2
CASSLVPGGNYEQYF TGTGCCAGCAGCTTAGTCCCGGGGGGGAACTACGAGCAGTACTTC TRBD2 TRBV7-2 once TRBJ2-7
CASSPTEETQYF TGTGCCAGCTCACCAACGGAGGAGACCCAGTACTTC NA TRBV18 NA TRBJ2-5
CASSQGPSLADEQYF TGTGCCAGCAGCCAAGGTCCTAGTCTGGCCGACGAGCAGTACTTC NA TRBV3-1/TRBV3-2 NA TRBJ2-7
CASSLLLAGDQETQYF TGTGCCAGCAGCTTACTGCTAGCGGGAGACCAAGAGACCCAGTACTTC TRBD2 TRBV7-9 NA TRBJ2-5
CASSYPGTGNPYEQYF TGTGCCAGCAGTTACCCCGGGACAGGGAACCCCTACGAGCAGTACTTC TRBD1 TRBV6-6 NA TRBJ2-7
CASSEGLESYEQYF TGTGCCAGCAGTGAAGGCCTAGAAAGCTACGAGCAGTACTTC NA TRBV6-1 few TRBJ2-7
CSVKRGAPWTEAFF TGCAGCGTTAAGCGTGGAGCTCCGTGGACTGAAGCTTTCTTT NA TRBV29-1 NA TRBJ1-1
CASSRLQGATYSGNTIYF TGTGCCAGCAGTCGATTACAGGGGGCCACGTACTCTGGAAACACCATATATTTT TRBD1 TRBV6-6 NA TRBJ1-3
CASSQGQATDTQYF TGCGCCAGCAGCCAAGGACAGGCCACAGATACGCAGTATTTT TRBD1 TRBV5-1 NA TRBJ2-3
CASGGGEETQYF TGTGCCAGCGGGGGGGGCGAAGAGACCCAGTACTTC NA TRBV25-1 NA TRBJ2-5
CASTGRGNQPQHF TGTGCCAGTACAGGCAGAGGCAATCAGCCCCAGCATTTT NA TRBV19 NA TRBJ1-5
CASSESLAGHEQFF TGCGCCAGCAGTGAGTCTCTAGCGGGCCATGAGCAGTTCTTC TRBD2 TRBV10-2 NA TRBJ2-1
CASSTDRGRDEKLFF TGTGCCAGCAGCACGGACAGGGGGCGGGATGAAAAACTGTTTTTT TRBD1 TRBV2 NA TRBJ1-4
CATSKAERGYQPQHF TGTGCCACCAGCAAGGCCGAGAGGGGGTATCAGCCCCAGCATTTT NA TRBV15 NA TRBJ1-5
CAWSTRYRGEQYF TGTGCCTGGAGTACCAGATACAGGGGCGAGCAGTACTTC TRBD1 TRBV30 NA TRBJ2-7
CASSTAGTGGPRPQHF TGTGCCAGCTCAACCGCCGGGACAGGGGGCCCTCGGCCCCAGCATTTT TRBD1 TRBV18 NA TRBJ1-5
CAISESQGGTGELFF TGTGCCATCAGTGAATCGCAGGGTGGCACCGGGGAGCTGTTTTTT NA TRBV10-3 once TRBJ2-2
CASGVGEGTQYF TGTGCCAGCGGCGTAGGGGAGGGTACGCAGTATTTT TRBD2 TRBV6-5 NA TRBJ2-3
CASSSSPGQGGEQYF TGTGCCAGCAGCTCCTCCCCGGGACAGGGGGGGGAGCAGTACTTC TRBD1 TRBV7-9 once TRBJ2-7
CASSLGPSSGEQFF TGTGCCAGCAGCTTAGGTCCCTCCTCCGGTGAGCAGTTCTTC NA TRBV11-3 few TRBJ2-1
CASSVPREEETQYF TGTGCCAGCAGCGTACCAAGGGAGGAAGAGACCCAGTACTTC NA TRBV9 once TRBJ2-5
CASRPYTNSGYGYTF TGTGCCAGCAGACCGTACACTAACAGCGGCTATGGCTACACCTTC NA TRBV2 NA TRBJ1-2
CASSINSNTEAFF TGTGCCAGTAGTATCAACAGTAACACTGAAGCTTTCTTT NA TRBV19 NA TRBJ1-1
CASSQPLAGGHLETQYF TGTGCCAGCAGCCAACCCCTAGCGGGGGGCCATTTAGAGACCCAGTACTTC TRBD2 TRBV3-1/TRBV3-2 once TRBJ2-5
CASSLGGTVDYGYTF TGTGCCAGCAGCTTAGGGGGGACAGTTGACTATGGCTACACCTTC TRBD1 TRBV7-2 NA TRBJ1-2
CASSLGRAAVYGYTF TGTGCCAGCAGCTTGGGCAGGGCTGCAGTCTATGGCTACACCTTC NA TRBV5-5 NA TRBJ1-2
CASSQDWVPGTGNTEAFF TGCGCCAGCAGCCAAGATTGGGTCCCAGGGACAGGGAACACTGAAGCTTTCTTT TRBD1 TRBV4-3 NA TRBJ1-1
CASSLRQGSFYGYTF TGTGCCAGCAGTTTACGACAGGGGAGTTTCTATGGCTACACCTTC TRBD1 TRBV28 NA TRBJ1-2
CASSPDSGNQPQHF TGTGCCAGTAGTCCCGACTCAGGGAATCAGCCCCAGCATTTT NA TRBV19 NA TRBJ1-5
CASSLLAGDSNQPQHF TGTGCCAGCAGCTTATTAGCAGGGGATAGCAATCAGCCCCAGCATTTT NA TRBV7-3 NA TRBJ1-5
CASSLGWLAGANSQETQYF TGTGCCAGCAGCTTAGGATGGCTAGCGGGAGCCAATTCCCAAGAGACCCAGTACTTC TRBD2 TRBV11-2 NA TRBJ2-5
CASSVEGASGQPQHF TGTGCCAGCAGCGTAGAAGGGGCGTCGGGTCAGCCCCAGCATTTT NA TRBV9 NA TRBJ1-5
CASKGLANTGELFF TGTGCCAGCAAGGGACTAGCGAACACCGGGGAGCTGTTTTTT TRBD2 TRBV2 once TRBJ2-2
CASSQPGLGTDTQYF TGCGCCAGCAGCCAACCGGGACTAGGAACAGATACGCAGTATTTT TRBD2 TRBV4-1 NA TRBJ2-3
CASSETGTGASELFF TGTGCCAGCAGTGAAACAGGGACAGGAGCGTCGGAGCTGTTTTTT TRBD1 TRBV2 NA TRBJ2-2
CAWSFTTGKTGTGELFF TGTGCCTGGAGTTTTACGACAGGGAAAACAGGAACCGGGGAGCTGTTTTTT TRBD1 TRBV30 NA TRBJ2-2
CALDRGSTEAFF TGTGCCTTGGACAGGGGAAGCACTGAAGCTTTCTTT TRBD1 TRBV30 NA TRBJ1-1
CASSQVSGSSNQPQHF TGTGCCAGCAGCCAAGTCTCAGGCAGTAGCAATCAGCCCCAGCATTTT NA TRBV4-2 NA TRBJ1-5